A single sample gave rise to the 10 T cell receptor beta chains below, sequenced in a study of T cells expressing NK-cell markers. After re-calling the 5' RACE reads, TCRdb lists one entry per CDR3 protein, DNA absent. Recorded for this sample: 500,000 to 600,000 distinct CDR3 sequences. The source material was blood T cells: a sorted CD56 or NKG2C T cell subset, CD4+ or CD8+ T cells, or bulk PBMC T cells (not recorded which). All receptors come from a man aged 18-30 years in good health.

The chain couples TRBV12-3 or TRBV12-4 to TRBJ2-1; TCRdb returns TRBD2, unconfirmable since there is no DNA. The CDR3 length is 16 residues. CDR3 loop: CASRISGSLSYNEQFF.

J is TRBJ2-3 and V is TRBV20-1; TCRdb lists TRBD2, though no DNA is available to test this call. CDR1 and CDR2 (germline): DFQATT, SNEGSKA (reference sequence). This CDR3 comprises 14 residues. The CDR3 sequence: CSARTSGTVGTQYF.

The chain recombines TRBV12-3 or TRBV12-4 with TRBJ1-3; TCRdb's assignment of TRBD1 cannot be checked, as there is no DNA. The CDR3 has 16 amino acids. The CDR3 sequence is CASSPRQGSGGNTIYF.

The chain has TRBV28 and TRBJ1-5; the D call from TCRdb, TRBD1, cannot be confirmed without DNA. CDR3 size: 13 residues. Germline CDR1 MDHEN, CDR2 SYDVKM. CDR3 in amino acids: CASSRQGFQPQHF.

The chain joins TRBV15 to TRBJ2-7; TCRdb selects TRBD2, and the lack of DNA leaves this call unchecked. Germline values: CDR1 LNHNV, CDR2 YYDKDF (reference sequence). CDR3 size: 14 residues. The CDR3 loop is CATAASGSDHEQYF.

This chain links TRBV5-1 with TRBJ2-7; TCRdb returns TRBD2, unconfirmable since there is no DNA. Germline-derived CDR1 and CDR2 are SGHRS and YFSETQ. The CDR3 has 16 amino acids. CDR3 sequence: CASSSSRQGPPYEQYF.

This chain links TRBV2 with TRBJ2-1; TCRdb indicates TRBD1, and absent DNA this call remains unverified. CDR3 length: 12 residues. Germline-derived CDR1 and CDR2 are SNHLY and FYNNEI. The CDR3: CAPRGGDNEQFF.

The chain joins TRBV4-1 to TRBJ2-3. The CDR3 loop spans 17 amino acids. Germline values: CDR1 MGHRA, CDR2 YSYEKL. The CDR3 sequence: CASSQGDALGPGYTQYF.

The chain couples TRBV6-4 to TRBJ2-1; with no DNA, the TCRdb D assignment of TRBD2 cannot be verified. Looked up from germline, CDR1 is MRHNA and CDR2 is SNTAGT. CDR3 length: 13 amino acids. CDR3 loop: CASSDLPGLAQFF.

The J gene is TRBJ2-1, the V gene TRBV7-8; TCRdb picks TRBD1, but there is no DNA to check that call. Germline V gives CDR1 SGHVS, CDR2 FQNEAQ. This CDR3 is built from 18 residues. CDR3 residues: CASSSRKTPHKGANEQFF.